The text below deals with one TCR beta chain. No antigen is known for it. This specimen comes from a study of vaccination effects on CD4 cells after COVID-19. Study information: Each participant was administered two doses of either the BNT162b2 or the mRNA-1273 vaccine. Study outcomes and limitations: Convalescent patients were scarce, and early post-infection timepoints were absent.

The assay was immunoSEQ multiplex PCR, and TCRdb's table has in-frame clones only and misses some. The top ten clones hold about 3% of a sample with 41,000 or so clones, 77% of them seen once. The V and J ends lost 6 bases and 6 bases, in that order; junction bases with no gene match: 2. Germline CDR1 LGHDT, CDR2 YNNKEL (reference sequence). The CDR3 runs 12 residues. Using viral peptide pools, the ViraFEST assay grew out antigen-specific CD4+ T cells prior to sequencing. Investigators separated out CD4+ T cells once around eleven days of culture had passed. Each vaccine recipient was nucleocapsid antibody negative and had no prior SARS-CoV-2 infection. IL-2 at about 10 IU/ml and peptides at 7.5 to 10 ug/ml were added to cultured PBMC, fewer than 2.5 million per well. The authors replaced half the medium with IL-2 medium on days 3 and 7.

The V call is TRBV3-1 (or the pseudogene TRBV3-2), the J call TRBJ2-1; 7 bases map to TRBD1. Here the sequenced sample was CD4+ T cells from PBMCs cultured with HCoV-NL63 spike peptides, taken before COVID-19 vaccination. The TCR originated in a human donor who received a COVID-19 vaccine. CDR3 DNA: TGTGCCAGCAGACACAGGGGCAATGAGCAGTTCTTC. Translation: CASRHRGNEQFF.